The clone carrying this TCR beta chain was detected only a few times. Germline CDR1 is SGHRS and CDR2 is YFSETQ. Losses at the gene ends were 3 bases for V and 3 bases for J; bases not matched to a gene: 2. The CDR3 is 14 residues long. The source of the sample is a study of T-cell memory formation after mild COVID-19. Turning to the study itself: Largely donor-specific TCR clusters were found.

TCRdb recomputed calls from the 5' RACE reads with MiXCR, one row per CDR3 protein. Among about 390,000 distinct CDR3 sequences listed, approximately 15% were seen once. This sequence joins TRBV5-1 and TRBJ2-5, with 10 nucleotides matching TRBD2. Sequencing used PBMCs or a T cell subset sorted from them (not recorded which). The TCR originated in a man younger than 35 who had mild COVID-19 (a few samples of this study predate the infection). Cell type and time point are not known. This chain's CDR3 is CASSWGTSEETQYF. CDR3 bases: TGCGCCAGCAGCTGGGGGACTAGCGAAGAGACCCAGTACTTC.